The 28 T cell receptor beta chains in this list originate from one sample, sequenced in a study of control samples from healthy donors and cancer patients. Clones were sequenced by immunoSEQ multiplex PCR, and TCRdb holds only the in-frame ones, with some missing. This repertoire shows tens of thousands of clones, less than 95% found once; its top ten account for roughly a quarter. The sequencing input was blood. All receptors derive from a man between 60 and 75 years old in good health.

The rearrangement links TRBV29-1 to TRBJ2-2; perhaps D is TRBD1 or TRBD2 (5 bases each). The CDR3 loop spans 13 amino acids. Deletions cut 6 bases from V and 1 base from J, with 9 bases between. CDR1 SQVTM and CDR2 ANQGSEA come from the germline V gene. CDR3 residues: CSVEGRNTGELFF. The DNA of the CDR3 is TGCAGCGTCGAGGGACGGAACACCGGGGAGCTGTTTTTT.

This chain links TRBV9 with TRBJ2-1; 9 bases line up with TRBD2. With V trimmed by 4 bases and J by 6 bases, 5 bases remained unmatched. The CDR3 runs to 14 residues. Germline CDR1 SGDLS, CDR2 YYNGEE. The CDR3 is CASSLSGRSNEQFF. Written as DNA, the CDR3 is TGTGCCAGCAGCCTTAGCGGGAGAAGCAATGAGCAGTTCTTC.

This chain connects TRBV29-1 to TRBJ2-7, with TRBD1 matching over 8 bases. V shed 4 bases, J shed 0 bases, and the junction held 5 bases outside the gene matches. The CDR3 sequence is 14 residues long. Germline CDR1 is SQVTM and CDR2 is ANQGSEA. The DNA of the CDR3 is TGCAGCGTTGGGGGACAGGCCAGCTCCTACGAGCAGTACTTC. Amino acids: CSVGGQASSYEQYF.

This chain connects TRBV5-1 to TRBJ1-1; no clear D gene. Per germline, CDR1 SGHRS and CDR2 YFSETQ. The V end lost 0 bases, the J end lost 0 bases, and 9 bases lay between the germline ends. The CDR3 sequence is 15 residues long. As DNA, the CDR3 is TGCGCCAGCAGCTTGGGGGGAGCCATGAACACTGAAGCTTTCTTT. Translating it yields CASSLGGAMNTEAFF.

The chain is built from TRBV5-4 and TRBJ2-7, with D perhaps TRBD2 (5 bases). Germline-derived CDR1 and CDR2 are SGHNT and YYREEE (reference sequence). V gave up 3 bases and J gave up 3 bases, with 19 bases separating them. The length of the CDR3 is 16 residues. The CDR3 region is CASSWAGKRAVYEQYF. CDR3 sequence (DNA): TGTGCCAGCAGCTGGGCCGGGAAAAGGGCGGTCTACGAGCAGTACTTC.

V and J are TRBV2 and TRBJ2-7, with a weak D call TRBD2 (7 bases). Germline V lookup: CDR1 SNHLY, CDR2 FYNNEI. The CDR3 totals 15 residues. Trimming pared 3 bases from V and 6 bases from J, leaving 18 bases between. CDR3: CASSERGLAMSEQYF. CDR3 DNA: TGTGCCAGCAGTGAGCGGGGGCTCGCAATGTCCGAGCAGTACTTC.

The CDR3 loop is CASSPGRQGTFSGNTIYF. The CDR3 DNA is TGTGCCAGCAGCCCCGGGAGGCAGGGTACTTTCTCTGGAAACACCATATATTTT. The chain joins TRBV7-9 to TRBJ1-3; possibly TRBD1 for D (5 bases). Germline CDR1 reads SEHNR; CDR2 reads FQNEAQ (reference sequence). This CDR3 comprises 18 residues. Between the trimmed V and J ends, which lost 5 bases and 0 bases, there was a span of 20 bases.

This chain joins TRBV7-9 and TRBJ2-3; D might be TRBD1 or TRBD2, each matching 5 bases. The CDR3 loop spans 15 amino acids. Per germline, CDR1 SEHNR and CDR2 FQNEAQ (reference sequence). Trimming stripped 3 bases from V and 2 bases from J, with 12 bases between. CDR3 amino acids: CASSFTSGHTDTQYF. CDR3 bases: TGTGCCAGCAGCTTTACGAGCGGACACACAGATACGCAGTATTTT.

The chain carries TRBV5-6 and TRBJ1-2, with a weak D call TRBD1 (5 bases). V shed 5 bases and J shed 5 bases, with 19 bases lying between them. Germline V gene data show CDR1 as SGHDT and CDR2 as YYEEEE. This CDR3 has 15 amino acids. CDR3 nucleotides: TGTGCCAGCAGGAATAGGGGTGCAGTGGAATATGGCTACACCTTC. Its translation: CASRNRGAVEYGYTF.

V gene TRBV13 combines with J gene TRBJ2-1, with 12 bases that match TRBD1. The ends lost 0 bases at V and 7 bases at J; junction bases unmatched: 4. Germline V gene sequence: CDR1 PRHDT, CDR2 FYEKMQ (reference sequence). The CDR3 length is 16 residues. In nucleotides, the CDR3 is TGTGCCAGCAGCTTAGGGGGACAGGGGGCTTGGAATGAGCAGTTCTTC. It is translated as CASSLGGQGAWNEQFF.

The rearrangement links TRBV5-4 to TRBJ1-6; 9 bases agree with TRBD1. From germline, CDR1 is SGHNT and CDR2 YYREEE (reference sequence). V was pared by 2 bases and J by 9 bases, with 3 bases of the junction left unmatched. The CDR3 spans 14 residues. This CDR3 is CASSFGDRVSPLHF. The DNA of the CDR3 is TGTGCCAGCAGCTTCGGGGACAGGGTTTCACCCCTCCACTTT.

The chain joins TRBV30 to TRBJ2-2; D gene uncertain. The ends were cut back, 0 bases at V and 7 bases at J, with 0 bases in the middle. The CDR3 loop spans 10 amino acids. Germline V gene data show CDR1 as GTSNPN and CDR2 as SVGIG (reference sequence). The CDR3 region has the DNA TGTGCCTGGAGTGTCGGGGAGCTGTTTTTT. Translating it yields CAWSVGELFF.

The V and J genes are TRBV18 and TRBJ2-3; D ambiguous. V lost 0 bases, J lost 2 bases, and 6 bases lay in between. The CDR3 has 14 residues. Germline V gene data show CDR1 as KGHSH and CDR2 as LQKENI. CDR3 sequence (DNA): TGTGCCAGCTCACCACCGCACCTCACAGATACGCAGTATTTT. Protein product: CASSPPHLTDTQYF.

This clone appeared a single time. J is TRBJ2-2 and V is TRBV5-6, with 8 bases lining up with TRBD2. V lost 2 bases to trimming and J lost 2 bases; unmatched junction nucleotides: 2. The CDR3 has 15 residues. Germline CDR1 SGHDT, CDR2 YYEEEE. CDR3 residues: CASSFREGNTGELFF. For the CDR3, the DNA is TGTGCCAGCAGCTTCCGGGAGGGTAACACCGGGGAGCTGTTTTTT.

The V call is TRBV30, the J call TRBJ2-3, with 13 bases aligning to TRBD2. The CDR3 runs 17 residues. From germline, CDR1 is GTSNPN and CDR2 SVGIG (reference sequence). The junction had 12 bases not matched to a gene; V was cut back by 4 bases and J by 5 bases. The CDR3 sequence: CAWMRTGLAGKRDTQYF. DNA of the CDR3: TGTGCCTGGATGAGGACGGGACTAGCGGGGAAGAGAGATACGCAGTATTTT.

This clone has a handful of counts. The rearrangement links TRBV6-4 to TRBJ2-2; D ambiguous. CDR1 and CDR2 from the germline V gene are MRHNA and SNTAGT. The CDR3 has 13 amino acids. The V and J ends lost 2 bases and 4 bases respectively, with 5 bases between them. The chain's CDR3 is CASSDTFTGELFF. CDR3 nucleotide sequence: TGTGCCAGCAGTGACACCTTCACCGGGGAGCTGTTTTTT.

CDR3 residues: CASSTGTSGPRPSGELFF. CDR3 DNA: TGTGCCAGCAGCACAGGGACTAGCGGACCGCGGCCATCCGGGGAGCTGTTTTTT. This chain uses TRBV5-4 with TRBJ2-2; 11 nucleotides match TRBD2. Germline V lookup: CDR1 SGHNT, CDR2 YYREEE (reference sequence). V was clipped by 4 bases and J by 6 bases; unmatched bases: 14. This CDR3 is 18 amino acids long. Filled out from reference TRBV5-4 and TRBJ2-2, the complete variable domain reads ETGVTQSPTHLIKTRGQQVTLRCSSQSGHNTVSWYQQALGQGPQFIFQYYREEENGRGNFPPRFSGLQFPNYSSELNVNALELDDSALYLCASSTGTSGPRPSGELFFGEGSRLTVL.

This clone was picked up one time. The CDR3 region is CASSLLGGNEQFF. CDR3 bases: TGTGCCAGCAGTTTGTTGGGGGGCAATGAGCAGTTCTTC. V gene TRBV28 combines with J gene TRBJ2-1, with D perhaps matching TRBD2 (6 bases). This CDR3 is built from 13 residues. Trimming removed 3 bases at V and 6 bases at J, with 9 bases between. In germline, CDR1 is MDHEN, CDR2 SYDVKM.

The rearrangement joins TRBV4-2 to TRBJ2-7, with a possible D match to TRBD2 (5 bases). Trimming pared 5 bases from V and 0 bases from J, leaving 14 bases between. Germline values: CDR1 LGHNA, CDR2 YNFKEQ. The CDR3 is 15 amino acids. The chain's CDR3 is CASSEDSWSSYEQYF. CDR3 coding DNA: TGTGCCAGCAGCGAGGACTCGTGGAGCTCCTACGAGCAGTACTTC.

The chain uses TRBV5-1 and TRBJ1-5; no clear D gene. The length of the CDR3 is 15 residues. V was trimmed by 2 bases and J by 1 base, leaving 10 bases between them. Germline CDR1 is SGHRS and CDR2 is YFSETQ. The CDR3 DNA follows: TGCGCCAGCAGCTTTTGGGGAGGGAGCAATCAGCCCCAGCATTTT. Its protein is CASSFWGGSNQPQHF.

The V call is TRBV2, the J call TRBJ2-5; 10 bases agree with TRBD2. The length of the CDR3 is 14 residues. Germline-derived CDR1 and CDR2 are SNHLY and FYNNEI. Trimming cost V 7 bases and J 2 bases; bases outside gene matches: 4. CDR3 loop: CASTGLADQETQYF. The CDR3 nucleotides are TGTGCCAGCACTGGACTAGCGGATCAAGAGACCCAGTACTTC.

This clone has a single count. This sequence joins TRBV11-1 and TRBJ2-7; D is unresolved. The CDR3 covers 11 residues. Germline V gene lookup returns CDR1 SGHAT and CDR2 FQDESV (reference sequence). V was trimmed by 1 base and J by 4 bases, leaving 2 bases between them. The CDR3 protein is CASSLEYEQYF. The CDR3 DNA sequence: TGTGCCAGCAGCTTAGAATACGAGCAGTACTTC. Filled out from reference TRBV11-1 and TRBJ2-7, the complete variable domain reads EAEVAQSPRYKITEKSQAVAFWCDPISGHATLYWYRQILGQGPELLVQFQDESVVDDSQLPKDRFSAERLKGVDSTLKIQPAELGDSAMYLCASSLEYEQYFGPGTRLTVT.

The genes are TRBV6-5 and TRBJ2-1; D remains unclear. The CDR3 is 15 residues long. V lost 6 bases and J lost 0, with 12 bases in between. Germline V gives CDR1 MNHEY, CDR2 SVGAGI. The CDR3 region has the DNA TGTGCCAGCAGAGCTCTACCCAACTCCTACAATGAGCAGTTCTTC. Translating gives CASRALPNSYNEQFF.

This chain uses TRBV6-1 with TRBJ1-1, with D unresolved. This CDR3 is built from 13 residues. The V and J ends lost 2 bases and 5 bases respectively, with 9 bases between them. CDR1 is MNHNS and CDR2 is SASEGT in the germline V gene. The CDR3 spells CASSELSGTEAFF. The CDR3 nucleotides are TGTGCCAGCAGTGAACTTAGCGGGACTGAAGCTTTCTTT.

On this clone itself: Within the sample, other DNA sequences also encode this same CDR3. The J gene is TRBJ1-4, the V gene TRBV19, with D perhaps matching TRBD1 (5 bases). Germline CDR1 is LNHDA and CDR2 is SQIVND (reference sequence). This CDR3 is 14 amino acids long. The V and J ends lost 6 bases and 5 bases respectively, with 13 bases between them. CDR3 in amino acids: CASRGLQRNEKLFF. CDR3 coding DNA: TGTGCCAGTAGGGGACTGCAACGGAATGAAAAACTGTTTTTT.

The chain joins TRBV6-4 to TRBJ2-7; 12 bases align to TRBD2. Germline CDR1 reads MRHNA; CDR2 reads SNTAGT. Trimming took 6 bases from V and 5 from J; bases not matched to a gene: 8. CDR3 length: 15 amino acids. DNA for the CDR3: TGTGCCAGCAGCCCACTAGCGGGAGGAGTCGACGAGCAGTACTTC. Translation gives CASSPLAGGVDEQYF.

The chain joins TRBV7-2 to TRBJ1-1; D is uncertain. The CDR3 runs 15 residues. V shed 0 bases and J shed 0 bases, with 8 bases lying between them. Germline assignment: CDR1 SGHTA and CDR2 FQGNSA. Here the CDR3 reads CASSLAGFLNTEAFF. The CDR3 DNA sequence: TGTGCCAGCAGCTTAGCTGGCTTTTTGAACACTGAAGCTTTCTTT. Looking up the rest from reference TRBV7-2 and TRBJ1-1 gives the full variable domain: GAGVSQSPSNKVTEKGKDVELRCDPISGHTALYWYRQSLGQGLEFLIYFQGNSAPDKSGLPSDRFSAERTGGSVSTLTIQRTQQEDSAVYLCASSLAGFLNTEAFFGQGTRLTVV.

The chain employs TRBV6-4 and TRBJ2-1; TRBD2 agrees at 10 bases. Germline CDR1 reads MRHNA; CDR2 reads SNTAGT. V shed 6 bases, J shed 5 bases, and the junction held 4 bases outside the gene matches. The CDR3 runs to 14 residues. The CDR3 region has the DNA TGTGCCAGCAGAATAGCGGGAGGCCACAATGAGCAGTTCTTC. It yields the protein CASRIAGGHNEQFF.